The text below deals with one TCR beta chain. The antigen remains unidentified. Germline-derived CDR1 and CDR2 are SGHAT and FQNNGV. The V end was cut by 4 bases, the J end by 5 bases, with 23 bases between. This CDR3 contains 17 residues. Profiling relied on immunoSEQ multiplex PCR, and the TCRdb table lists in-frame clones only, not all of them. This sample yields roughly 380,000 clones, of which 70% to 90% are seen a single time; 3% to 4% belongs to the top ten. This specimen comes from a study of Ad26.COV2.S vaccination and SARS-CoV-2 variants. Findings of the study overall: Vaccinated individuals (as opposed to placebo recipients) had higher spike-specific TCR breadth.

Treatment in this sample: over 15 received Ad26.COV2.S at low or high dose, single or two shots; roughly 5 received placebo; per-sample allocation not given. Sampling occurred on day 63 after the first vaccine or placebo injection. The donor's status was that of an adult aged 18-55 years in Boston. The rearrangement joins TRBV11-2 to TRBJ1-1, with D maybe TRBD1 (5 bases). The sample was peripheral blood, taken in a trial of Ad26.COV2.S vaccine versus placebo. This clonotype was obtained from a person aged 18-65 years who received the Ad26.COV2.S COVID-19 vaccine or a placebo. The CDR3 DNA sequence: TGTGCCAGCAGCTATCTCCCCCCGCTGACTGAGGGGACTGAAGCTTTCTTT. It specifies CASSYLPPLTEGTEAFF. The full variable domain, its missing parts supplied by reference TRBV11-2 and TRBJ1-1, is EAGVAQSPRYKIIEKRQSVAFWCNPISGHATLYWYQQILGQGPKLLIQFQNNGVVDDSQLPKDRFSAERLKGVDSTLKIQPAKLEDSAVYLCASSYLPPLTEGTEAFFGQGTRLTVV.